Each of the 24 T cell receptor beta chains below was sequenced from the same sample in a study of cytomegalovirus exposure and HLA in healthy donors. PCR primers comprised 60 Vbeta and 13 Jbeta primers. Sequencing was performed with immunoSEQ multiplex PCR; in TCRdb, only in-frame clones are kept and a portion is missing. The sample has about 73,000 clones; roughly 70% are singletons. Sequencing used PBMCs. These receptors came from a man aged 65 to 85 in good health and CMV-seronegative.

V is TRBV5-1 and J is TRBJ2-2; a weak D match, TRBD2 (6 bases). Trimming took off 0 bases at V and 3 bases at J, with 18 bases between the two ends. CDR1 and CDR2 from the germline V gene are SGHRS and YFSETQ. This CDR3 is 18 amino acids long. CDR3 nucleotide sequence: TGCGCCAGCAGCTTGGGAGGTAGGGCTCGGAGGGACACCGGGGAGCTGTTTTTT. Amino acids: CASSLGGRARRDTGELFF.

The rearrangement links TRBV7-9 to TRBJ2-7, with D tentatively TRBD2 (5 bases). Trimming left V 2 bases short and J 5 bases short, with 10 bases between. The CDR3 has 13 amino acids. Germline CDR1 reads SEHNR; CDR2 reads FQNEAQ (reference sequence). In DNA, the CDR3 is TGTGCCAGCAGCTTAATCGAGGGTCACGAGCAGTACTTC. This codes for CASSLIEGHEQYF.

The chain uses TRBV5-1 and TRBJ2-5; D gene unclear. CDR1 and CDR2 from the germline V gene are SGHRS and YFSETQ. The CDR3 length is 13 residues. V lost 6 bases to trimming and J lost 5 bases, with 14 bases between them. The CDR3 DNA is TGCGCCAGCACATCTGCCGACGGGGAGACCCAGTACTTC. Amino acid sequence: CASTSADGETQYF.

V gene TRBV7-2 combines with J gene TRBJ2-1, with 8 bases fitting TRBD2. CDR1 and CDR2 from the germline V gene are SGHTA and FQGNSA. The trim removed 1 base at V and 3 bases at J, leaving 2 bases unmatched. This CDR3 contains 15 residues. The CDR3 sequence is CASSLGTSNYNEQFF. For the CDR3, the DNA is TGTGCCAGCAGCTTAGGGACTAGCAACTACAATGAGCAGTTCTTC.

The chain joins TRBV7-2 to TRBJ2-5, with D perhaps TRBD1 (6 bases). Trimming took 1 base from V and 2 from J, leaving 11 bases between them. Germline CDR1 and CDR2: SGHTA and FQGNSA. The CDR3 is made up of 15 amino acids. The DNA of the CDR3 is TGTGCCAGCAGCTTAGTCGGGACAAGACAAGAGACCCAGTACTTC. Residues: CASSLVGTRQETQYF.

The J gene is TRBJ1-1, the V gene TRBV7-2, with D uncertain. Trimming left V 2 bases short and J 5 bases short, with 9 bases between. The CDR3 is made up of 13 amino acids. Germline values: CDR1 SGHTA, CDR2 FQGNSA. CDR3 nucleotides: TGTGCCAGCAGCTTAACAGAAACGACTGAAGCTTTCTTT. It encodes CASSLTETTEAFF.

This rearrangement joins TRBV7-2 to TRBJ1-4; 8 positions agree with TRBD1. V lost 4 bases and J lost 2; bases outside the gene matches: 3. Germline V lookup: CDR1 SGHTA, CDR2 FQGNSA. The CDR3 sequence is 15 residues long. The CDR3 loop reads CASSSQGATNEKLFF. The CDR3 nucleotides are TGTGCCAGCAGCTCTCAGGGGGCTACTAATGAAAAACTGTTTTTT.

The J gene is TRBJ2-7, the V gene TRBV29-1; 8 positions agree with TRBD1. CDR3 length: 14 residues. J lost 1 base, V lost 5 bases, and 7 bases had no gene match. Germline V gene lookup returns CDR1 SQVTM and CDR2 ANQGSEA. This chain's CDR3 is CSVLAGGESYEQYF. The DNA for the CDR3 is TGCAGCGTTCTAGCAGGGGGCGAATCCTACGAGCAGTACTTC.

The V gene is TRBV27, the J gene TRBJ2-7, with TRBD1 matching over 7 bases. CDR1 and CDR2 from the germline V gene are MNHEY and SMNVEV (reference sequence). Trimming at V came to 0 bases and at J to 2 bases, leaving 4 bases not matched to a gene. The CDR3 has 15 amino acids. In DNA form, the CDR3 reads TGTGCCAGCAGTTTATCCCTCAGGGGGACCTACGAGCAGTACTTC. It specifies CASSLSLRGTYEQYF.

This clone was found a few times. This chain joins TRBV20-1 and TRBJ2-1; a weak D match, TRBD1 (5 bases). The germline gives CDR1 DFQATT, CDR2 SNEGSKA (reference sequence). The CDR3 totals 11 residues. V lost 3 bases and J lost 12, with 12 bases in between. The CDR3 coding sequence is TGCAGTGCTAGCCGGCAGGGAAGGCAGTTCTTC. Protein: CSASRQGRQFF.

The chain links TRBV7-2 to TRBJ2-7; 14 positions agree with TRBD2. There are 18 residues in the CDR3. J was trimmed by 1 base and V by 3 bases; bases with no gene match: 8. Germline V gives CDR1 SGHTA, CDR2 FQGNSA. The CDR3 spells CASSLGLAGVLSSYEQYF. The CDR3 coding sequence is TGTGCCAGCAGCTTGGGACTAGCGGGGGTCCTAAGTTCCTACGAGCAGTACTTC.

This chain uses TRBV7-9 with TRBJ1-2; TRBD1 is a possible D gene (6 bases). V gave up 4 bases and J gave up 6 bases, with 15 bases separating them. In germline, CDR1 is SEHNR, CDR2 FQNEAQ (reference sequence). The CDR3 has 14 residues. CDR3: CASSSDSRVDGYTF. CDR3 DNA: TGTGCCAGCAGCTCGGACAGTCGAGTGGATGGCTACACCTTC.

This rearrangement joins TRBV7-2 to TRBJ2-2; 7 bases align to TRBD1. Germline V gene data show CDR1 as SGHTA and CDR2 as FQGNSA. This CDR3 has 15 residues. With V trimmed by 5 bases and J by 8 bases, 11 bases remained unmatched. The CDR3 is CASSPRQGSTGELFF. The CDR3 bases are TGTGCCAGCAGCCCTCGACAGGGCTCGACTGGGGAGCTGTTTTTT.

This clone has more than one count but fewer than ten. The genes are TRBV5-1 and TRBJ2-1; D possibly corresponds to TRBD2 (5 bases). There are 11 residues in the CDR3. Germline CDR1 reads SGHRS; CDR2 reads YFSETQ. V lost 5 bases, J lost 9 bases, and 9 bases lay in between. The CDR3 loop reads CASREAGEQFF. The CDR3 DNA reads as TGCGCCAGCAGAGAGGCGGGTGAGCAGTTCTTC.

V usage is TRBV6-5 and J usage is TRBJ2-7; D may be TRBD2 (5 bases). The germline CDR1 and CDR2 sequences are MNHEY and SVGAGI. The CDR3 is 12 amino acids. V lost 4 bases and J 3 bases, leaving 7 bases between the germline ends. CDR3 region: CASSFGVYEQYF. CDR3 nucleotides: TGTGCCAGCAGTTTCGGGGTCTACGAGCAGTACTTC.

This chain uses TRBV6-1 with TRBJ2-2; TRBD2 matches at 7 bases. J gave up 0 bases and V 5 bases, and 3 bases lay outside the gene matches. The CDR3 has 15 residues. Germline lookup yields CDR1 MNHNS and CDR2 SASEGT. The CDR3, as DNA: TGTGCCAGCAGTTCAAGCGGGACGAACACCGGGGAGCTGTTTTTT. Residues: CASSSSGTNTGELFF.

J is TRBJ2-1 and V is TRBV10-3; 12 bases fit TRBD2. The CDR3 sequence is 16 residues long. The V gene's germline CDR1 is ENHRY and CDR2 SYGVKD. After removal of 0 bases from V and 5 bases from J, the junction contained 2 bases not matched to a gene. CDR3 in DNA: TGTGCCATCAGTGAGTCGACTAGCGGGAGTAACAATGAGCAGTTCTTC. It is translated as CAISESTSGSNNEQFF.

This chain uses TRBV5-8 with TRBJ2-3; D gene unclear. This CDR3 is built from 16 residues. Germline CDR1 and CDR2: SGHTS and YDEGEE. Trimming shortened V by 2 bases and J by 2 bases, and 15 bases separated the two germline ends. CDR3 DNA sequence: TGTGCCAGCAGCTTTTCCGGGTTCCCCAACACAGATACGCAGTATTTT. Translating it yields CASSFSGFPNTDTQYF.

The V call is TRBV28, the J call TRBJ2-2, with 8 nucleotides matching TRBD2. From germline, CDR1 is MDHEN and CDR2 SYDVKM. The CDR3 runs 18 residues. V shed 7 bases, J shed 2 bases, and the junction held 15 bases outside the gene matches. CDR3: CASTKHWRTSGNTGELFF. The CDR3 bases are TGTGCCAGCACCAAGCATTGGAGAACTAGCGGCAACACCGGGGAGCTGTTTTTT.

This sequence joins TRBV29-1 and TRBJ1-6; D not certain. The CDR3 sequence is 13 residues long. Germline-derived CDR1 and CDR2 are SQVTM and ANQGSEA. V shed 1 base and J shed 9 bases, with 10 bases lying between them. The CDR3 here is CSVEGGPGSPLHF. As DNA, the CDR3 is TGCAGCGTTGAAGGAGGGCCGGGTTCACCCCTCCACTTT.

The V and J genes are TRBV27 and TRBJ2-1, with a possible D match to TRBD1 (5 bases). Trimming removed 1 base from V and 6 bases from J, with 10 bases in between. CDR1 and CDR2 (germline): MNHEY, SMNVEV (reference sequence). This CDR3 spans 14 amino acids. The DNA for the CDR3 is TGTGCCAGCAGTTTATTCCTAGACAGCAATGAGCAGTTCTTC. Its translation is CASSLFLDSNEQFF.

This clone came up once. The chain has TRBV7-9 and TRBJ1-2; D is ambiguous. Germline CDR1 and CDR2: SEHNR and FQNEAQ (reference sequence). V was shortened by 1 base and J by 8 bases, with 11 bases between the two germline ends. The CDR3 is made up of 13 amino acids. Here the CDR3 reads CASSLVPSRGYTF. CDR3 DNA: TGTGCCAGCAGCTTAGTGCCGTCTAGGGGCTACACCTTC.

This chain uses TRBV5-1 with TRBJ2-3; TRBD1 matches 9 bases. From germline, CDR1 is SGHRS and CDR2 YFSETQ. The CDR3 consists of 17 residues. V lost 4 bases and J lost 6; bases outside the gene matches: 15. The CDR3 DNA follows: TGCGCCAGCAGCACGGGACAGGGTCGACCAAGTTGGGATACGCAGTATTTT. As protein: CASSTGQGRPSWDTQYF.

This clone is categorized as medium-sized. The gene calls are TRBV4-3 and TRBJ2-1, with D perhaps TRBD2 (5 bases). The CDR3 extends over 13 amino acids. The V gene's germline CDR1 is LGHNA and CDR2 YSLEER. V shed 0 bases and J shed 9 bases, with 9 bases lying between them. CDR3 residues: CASSQEGLTEQFF. CDR3 coding DNA: TGCGCCAGCAGCCAAGAAGGACTCACTGAGCAGTTCTTC.